This TCR beta chain was documented in a study of T cell changes during pregnancy in multiple sclerosis. This CDR3 is built from 14 residues. Per germline, CDR1 LNHDA and CDR2 SQIVND (reference sequence). Trimming removed 6 bases from V and 7 bases from J, with 18 bases in between. TCRdb keeps only in-frame clones here, not all; method: immunoSEQ multiplex PCR. The sample contains around 68,000 clones, 90% to 95% of which appear only once. The sample was peripheral blood, taken in the third trimester of pregnancy. The source of this sequence is a female donor in good health, enrolled as a control in a pregnancy study. The chain couples TRBV19 to TRBJ1-1; no definite D call. CDR3 loop: CASRDRRSRSEAFF. CDR3 in DNA: TGTGCCAGTAGGGACCGGAGGAGCAGGAGTGAAGCTTTCTTT. Complete variable domain (other parts from reference TRBV19 and TRBJ1-1): DGGITQSPKYLFRKEGQNVTLSCEQNLNHDAMYWYRQDPGQGLRLIYYSQIVNDFQKGDIAEGYSVSREKKESFPLTVTSAQKNPTAFYLCASRDRRSRSEAFFGQGTRLTVV.